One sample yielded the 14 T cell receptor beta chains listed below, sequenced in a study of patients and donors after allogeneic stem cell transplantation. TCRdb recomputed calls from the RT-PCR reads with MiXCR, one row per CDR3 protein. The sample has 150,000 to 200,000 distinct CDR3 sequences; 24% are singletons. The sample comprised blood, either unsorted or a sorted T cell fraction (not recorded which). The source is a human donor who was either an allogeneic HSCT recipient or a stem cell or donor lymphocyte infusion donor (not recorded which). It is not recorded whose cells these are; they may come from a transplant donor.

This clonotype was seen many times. The CDR3: CSAREGSLPGGTNEKLFF. The CDR3, as DNA: TGCAGTGCTAGAGAGGGCTCTCTTCCCGGCGGGACTAATGAAAAACTGTTTTTT. This sequence joins TRBV20-1 and TRBJ1-4; D gene unclear. The CDR3 length is 18 residues. V was trimmed by 0 bases and J by 2 bases, leaving 19 bases between them. Germline CDR1 DFQATT, CDR2 SNEGSKA (reference sequence).

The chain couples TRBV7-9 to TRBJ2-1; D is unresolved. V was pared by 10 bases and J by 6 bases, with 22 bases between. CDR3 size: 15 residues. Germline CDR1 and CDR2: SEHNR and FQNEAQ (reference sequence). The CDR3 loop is CAIQPTPLMGNEQFF. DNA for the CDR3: TGTGCCATCCAGCCGACTCCCCTTATGGGCAATGAGCAGTTCTTC. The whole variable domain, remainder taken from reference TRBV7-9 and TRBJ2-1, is DTGVSQNPRHKITKRGQNVTFRCDPISEHNRLYWYRQTLGQGPEFLTYFQNEAQLEKSRLLSDRFSAERPKGSFSTLEIQRTEQGDSAMYLCAIQPTPLMGNEQFFGPGTRLTVL.

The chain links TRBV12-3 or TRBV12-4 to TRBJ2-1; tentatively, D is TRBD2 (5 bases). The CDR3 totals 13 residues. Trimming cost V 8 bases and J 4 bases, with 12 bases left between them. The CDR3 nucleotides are TGTGCCAGCTTGGCGGGCCGGTACAATGAGCAGTTCTTC. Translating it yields CASLAGRYNEQFF.

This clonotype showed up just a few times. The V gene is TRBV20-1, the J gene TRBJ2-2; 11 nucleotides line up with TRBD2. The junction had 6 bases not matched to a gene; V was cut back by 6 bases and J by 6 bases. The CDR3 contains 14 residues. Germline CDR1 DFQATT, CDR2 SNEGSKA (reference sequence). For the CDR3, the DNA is TGCAGTGCCTCCGGGACTAGCGGCCCCGGGGAGCTGTTTTTT. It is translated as CSASGTSGPGELFF.

The CDR3 sequence: CSVETGKGTYNEQFF. In DNA, the CDR3 is TGCAGCGTTGAAACAGGGAAGGGGACCTACAATGAGCAGTTCTTC. The chain recombines TRBV29-1 with TRBJ2-1; TRBD1 might be the D (6 bases). Germline assignment: CDR1 SQVTM and CDR2 ANQGSEA. The CDR3 consists of 15 residues. Trimming shortened V by 2 bases and J by 2 bases, and 13 bases separated the two germline ends.

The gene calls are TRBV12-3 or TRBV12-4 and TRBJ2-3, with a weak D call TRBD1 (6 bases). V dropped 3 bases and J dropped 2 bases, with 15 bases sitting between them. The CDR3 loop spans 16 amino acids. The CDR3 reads CASSLGHLSLTDTQYF. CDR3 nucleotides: TGTGCCAGCAGTTTGGGACACCTGAGCCTCACAGATACGCAGTATTTT.

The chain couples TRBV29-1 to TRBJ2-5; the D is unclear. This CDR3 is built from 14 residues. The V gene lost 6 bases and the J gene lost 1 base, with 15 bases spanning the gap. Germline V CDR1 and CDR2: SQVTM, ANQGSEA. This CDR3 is CSVQDRYSQETQYF. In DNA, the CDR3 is TGCAGCGTCCAGGACCGTTACTCCCAAGAGACCCAGTACTTC. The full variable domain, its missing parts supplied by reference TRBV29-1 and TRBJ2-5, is SAVISQKPSRDICQRGTSLTIQCQVDSQVTMMFWYRQQPGQSLTLIATANQGSEATYESGFVIDKFPISRPNLTFSTLTVSNMSPEDSSIYLCSVQDRYSQETQYFGPGTRLLVL.

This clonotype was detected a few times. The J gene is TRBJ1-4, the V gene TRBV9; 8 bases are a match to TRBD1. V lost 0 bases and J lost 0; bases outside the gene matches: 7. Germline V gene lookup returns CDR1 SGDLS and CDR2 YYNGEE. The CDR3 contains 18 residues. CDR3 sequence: CASSVEGQALSTNEKLFF. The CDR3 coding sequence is TGTGCCAGCAGCGTAGAGGGACAGGCTCTCTCAACTAATGAAAAACTGTTTTTT.

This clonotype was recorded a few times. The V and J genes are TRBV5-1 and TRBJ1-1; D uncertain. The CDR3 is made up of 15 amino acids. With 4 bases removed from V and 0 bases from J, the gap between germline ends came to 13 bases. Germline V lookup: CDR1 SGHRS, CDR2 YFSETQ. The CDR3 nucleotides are TGCGCCAGCAGCCCGGCGCGTGGTATGAACACTGAAGCTTTCTTT. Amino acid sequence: CASSPARGMNTEAFF.

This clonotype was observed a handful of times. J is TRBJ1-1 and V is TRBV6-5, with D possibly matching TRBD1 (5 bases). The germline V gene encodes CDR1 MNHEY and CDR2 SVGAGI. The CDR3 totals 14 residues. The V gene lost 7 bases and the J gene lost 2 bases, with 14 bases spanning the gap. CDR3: CASITGRGNTEAFF. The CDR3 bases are TGTGCCAGCATTACGGGACGGGGAAACACTGAAGCTTTCTTT.

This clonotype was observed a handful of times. CDR3 coding DNA: TGCAGTGCTACCCTAGCGGGAGGCAGGTCCGGGGAGCTGTTTTTT. Translated, it gives CSATLAGGRSGELFF. This rearrangement joins TRBV20-1 to TRBJ2-2, with 11 nucleotides matching TRBD2. This CDR3 spans 15 amino acids. V was pared by 4 bases and J by 6 bases, with 7 bases of the junction left unmatched. Germline V CDR1 and CDR2: DFQATT, SNEGSKA (reference sequence).

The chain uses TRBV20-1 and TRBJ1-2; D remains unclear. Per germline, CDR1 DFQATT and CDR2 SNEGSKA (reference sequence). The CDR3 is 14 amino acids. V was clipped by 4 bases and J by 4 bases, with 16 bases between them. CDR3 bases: TGCAGTGCTATCGTGCCCCTTTCCATCTATGGCTACACCTTC. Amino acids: CSAIVPLSIYGYTF.

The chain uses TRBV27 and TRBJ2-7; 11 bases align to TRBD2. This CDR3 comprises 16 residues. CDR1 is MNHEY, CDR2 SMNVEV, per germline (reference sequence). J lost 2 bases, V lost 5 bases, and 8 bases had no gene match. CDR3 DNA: TGTGCCAGCAGTCTTTCCGGGACTAGCGGAACCTACGAGCAGTACTTC. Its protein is CASSLSGTSGTYEQYF.

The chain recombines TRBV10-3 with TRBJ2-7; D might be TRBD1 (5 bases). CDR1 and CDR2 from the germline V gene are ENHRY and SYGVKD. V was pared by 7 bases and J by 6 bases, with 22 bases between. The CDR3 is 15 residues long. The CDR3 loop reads CAIMLGASRAGEQYF. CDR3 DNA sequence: TGTGCCATCATGCTGGGCGCGTCCAGGGCCGGCGAGCAGTACTTC.